The sample holds a few counts of the clone carrying this T cell receptor (beta chain). No antigen is known for it. J was trimmed by 6 bases and V by 7 bases; bases with no gene match: 12. The CDR3 spans 14 residues. The V gene's germline CDR1 is MRHNA and CDR2 SNTAGT. Each CDR3 protein gets one entry after TCRdb re-called the 5' RACE reads with MiXCR. The table shows 200,000 to 300,000 distinct CDR3 sequences, with approximately 15% occurring only once. The entry originates in a study of T-cell memory formation after mild COVID-19. Overall study: Most TCR clusters belonged to a single donor.

Study conclusions and caveats: Largely, contracting CD4+ clones fell within CM and EM, and contracting CD8+ clones within EMRA. While clones contracting from day 15 to 85 were balanced between CD4 and CD8, later expanders leaned CD4+. Pre-infection memory showed some responding clones, and this suggested that cross-reactive memory joined.

The clonotype comes from a man between 18 and 29 years old who had mild COVID-19 (a few samples of this study predate the infection). Cell type and time point are not known. Sample: PBMCs or a T cell subset sorted from them (not recorded which). The chain uses TRBV6-4 and TRBJ2-7; 7 nucleotides line up with TRBD2. DNA for the CDR3: TGTGCCAGCAACCTATCCCGCGGCGGGGGCGAGCAGTACTTC. Protein product: CASNLSRGGGEQYF.